What follows is one T cell receptor beta chain and its context. This record comes from a study of blood T cell repertoires in COVID-19. Study details: T cells, B-cell-depleted T cells, or PBMCs provided the cDNA or gDNA that served as material.

Per germline, CDR1 MNHEY and CDR2 SVGEGT. Trimming took 0 bases from V and 8 from J, leaving 13 bases between them. The CDR3 totals 14 residues. Original processing methods: The assay estimated nucleated cells by amplifying reference gene primers. Profiling relied on immunoSEQ multiplex PCR, and the TCRdb table lists in-frame clones only, not all of them. V, J and clone size reflect that table, while D and trimming were determined from the DNA. The sample has 150,000 to 200,000 clones; about 88% are singletons. This receptor was obtained from a woman under 40 with active or convalescent COVID-19. This chain joins TRBV6-2 or TRBV6-3 and TRBJ1-2; D gene ambiguous. Sequenced: peripheral blood. CDR3 sequence: CASSYSRRGIGYTF. CDR3 bases: TGTGCCAGCAGTTACTCTCGCAGAGGAATCGGCTACACCTTC.